The 30 T cell receptor beta chains below come from one sample, sequenced in a study of CD4 T cells in relation to SARS-CoV-2 and coronaviruses. TCRdb's table, derived via immunoSEQ multiplex PCR, lists solely in-frame clones and lacks some. The profile covers about 22,000 clones, with 72% appearing a single time and roughly a sixth taken by the ten largest. These receptors' antigens are unknown. Before the COVID-19 pandemic, during about 2010-2018, CD4+ T cells were taken from unexposed donors. CD4+ T cells were isolated from the cells after more than nine days of culture. Sequencing was carried out using CD4+ T cells from PBMCs, cultured in vitro. The source is a human donor in good health.

This clone has only one observation. The chain joins TRBV19 to TRBJ2-7; tentatively, D is TRBD1 (5 bases). Germline loops: CDR1 LNHDA, CDR2 SQIVND (reference sequence). This CDR3 comprises 13 residues. Trimming left V 3 bases short and J 5 bases short, with 11 bases between. The CDR3 bases are TGTGCCAGTAGTATGGGTCAGGGCGACGAGCAGTACTTC. Translation: CASSMGQGDEQYF.

V and J are TRBV30 and TRBJ2-1; a weak D match, TRBD2 (5 bases). Germline V gives CDR1 GTSNPN, CDR2 SVGIG (reference sequence). This CDR3 has 11 amino acids. V lost 2 bases, J lost 9 bases, and 8 bases lay in between. The DNA of the CDR3 is TGTGCCTGGAGTCAGGACTCTGAGCAGTTCTTC. This codes for CAWSQDSEQFF. The whole variable domain, filled in from reference TRBV30 and TRBJ2-1, reads SQTIHQWPATLVQPVGSPLSLECTVEGTSNPNLYWYRQAAGRGLQLLFYSVGIGQISSEVPQNLSASRPQDRQFILSSKKLLLSDSGFYLCAWSQDSEQFFGPGTRLTVL.

The chain couples TRBV7-2 to TRBJ2-4; 7 positions agree with TRBD1. CDR3 length: 16 amino acids. V lost 6 bases to trimming and J lost 0 bases; unmatched junction nucleotides: 8. Germline values: CDR1 SGHTA, CDR2 FQGNSA. The CDR3 reads CASSLPGQRAKNIQYF. As DNA, the CDR3 is TGTGCCAGCAGTTTACCGGGACAGAGAGCCAAAAACATTCAGTACTTC.

V is TRBV2 and J is TRBJ1-1, with D perhaps TRBD1 (6 bases). From germline, CDR1 is SNHLY and CDR2 FYNNEI. The CDR3 is made up of 12 amino acids. V was pared by 5 bases and J by 4 bases, with 8 bases between. CDR3 in amino acids: CASSNRVTEAFF. CDR3 coding DNA: TGTGCCAGCAGTAACAGGGTCACTGAAGCTTTCTTT. The whole variable domain, remainder taken from reference TRBV2 and TRBJ1-1, is EPEVTQTPSHQVTQMGQEVILRCVPISNHLYFYWYRQILGQKVEFLVSFYNNEISEKSEIFDDQFSVERPDGSNFTLKIRSTKLEDSAMYFCASSNRVTEAFFGQGTRLTVV.

The chain recombines TRBV18 with TRBJ2-1; 9 bases line up with TRBD2. Per germline, CDR1 KGHSH and CDR2 LQKENI. The CDR3 has 16 amino acids. Trimming cost V 0 bases and J 7 bases; bases outside gene matches: 7. The CDR3 nucleotides are TGTGCCAGCTCACCACCGATCGGACTAGCGAGGAATGAGCAGTTCTTC. Encoded protein: CASSPPIGLARNEQFF.

This clone was seen a handful of times. The rearrangement links TRBV7-2 to TRBJ2-7; 7 bases fit TRBD2. Looked up from germline, CDR1 is SGHTA and CDR2 is FQGNSA. V lost 5 bases and J lost 2; bases outside the gene matches: 6. CDR3 length equals 14 residues. DNA of the CDR3: TGTGCCAGCAGCCTGGGGGGGAAACCCTACGAGCAGTACTTC. It is translated as CASSLGGKPYEQYF.

The sample holds a few counts of this clone. V is TRBV7-2 and J is TRBJ2-1; 10 bases are a match to TRBD2. The CDR3 contains 18 residues. CDR1 is SGHTA, CDR2 FQGNSA, per germline. Trimming at V came to 5 bases and at J to 0 bases, leaving 10 bases not matched to a gene. The chain's CDR3 is CASSPVSGGIRSYNEQFF. The CDR3 nucleotides read TGTGCCAGCAGCCCCGTTAGCGGGGGGATCCGCTCCTACAATGAGCAGTTCTTC.

The chain employs TRBV5-5 and TRBJ1-3; unclear D gene. The CDR3 is made up of 16 amino acids. CDR1 and CDR2 (germline): SGHKS, YYEKEE (reference sequence). V shed 4 bases and J shed 3 bases, with 17 bases lying between them. The CDR3 reads CASSGPSTHGGNTIYF. DNA of the CDR3: TGTGCCAGCAGCGGACCTTCCACTCACGGTGGAAACACCATATATTTT.

This chain joins TRBV30 and TRBJ1-6; possibly TRBD1 for D (5 bases). Trimming removed 0 bases at V and 7 bases at J, with 10 bases between. This CDR3 contains 14 residues. Germline V CDR1 and CDR2: GTSNPN, SVGIG (reference sequence). CDR3: CAWSVGTLNSPLHF. The DNA of the CDR3 is TGTGCCTGGAGTGTAGGGACTTTGAATTCACCCCTCCACTTT.

The gene calls are TRBV9 and TRBJ2-3, with 11 positions matching TRBD2. The CDR3 contains 17 residues. Trimming cost V 0 bases and J 8 bases; bases outside gene matches: 11. Germline V gives CDR1 SGDLS, CDR2 YYNGEE. The CDR3 protein is CASSVGGLAASRGTQYF. CDR3 DNA sequence: TGTGCCAGCAGCGTAGGGGGACTAGCGGCTTCCCGGGGTACGCAGTATTTT.

The count of this clone is one. V and J are TRBV5-8 and TRBJ2-5; 10 nucleotides align to TRBD2. The CDR3 has 14 residues. V lost 3 bases and J lost 1; bases outside the gene matches: 0. Germline lookup yields CDR1 SGHTS and CDR2 YDEGEE. The CDR3: CASSWTSGQETQYF. In DNA form, the CDR3 reads TGTGCCAGCAGCTGGACTAGCGGCCAAGAGACCCAGTACTTC.

This clone was observed a single time. The chain carries TRBV18 and TRBJ2-7; D may be TRBD1 (6 bases). V was pared by 3 bases and J by 5 bases, with 11 bases between. This CDR3 is 13 amino acids long. Looked up from germline, CDR1 is KGHSH and CDR2 is LQKENI. The CDR3 protein is CASSPGNRDEQYF. CDR3 in DNA: TGTGCCAGCTCACCCGGAAACAGGGACGAGCAGTACTTC.

The rearrangement links TRBV3-1 (or the pseudogene TRBV3-2) to TRBJ2-4; D remains unclear. This CDR3 is 17 amino acids long. CDR1 is LGHDT, CDR2 YNNKEL, per germline (reference sequence). The V gene lost 4 bases and the J gene lost 4 bases, with 20 bases spanning the gap. The CDR3 region has the DNA TGTGCCAGCAGCCTGCATAGTCCCATTTGCAAAAAAAACATTCAGTACTTC. Protein product: CASSLHSPICKKNIQYF.

The rearrangement uses TRBV5-5 and TRBJ2-5; the match to TRBD2 covers 9 bases. This CDR3 contains 17 residues. CDR1 is SGHKS, CDR2 YYEKEE, per germline (reference sequence). V lost 4 bases and J lost 2; bases outside the gene matches: 12. The CDR3 protein is CASSTGGGGGEQETQYF. The CDR3, as DNA: TGTGCCAGCAGCACCGGAGGGGGCGGGGGGGAACAAGAGACCCAGTACTTC.

The chain carries TRBV6-4 and TRBJ2-5; possibly TRBD2 for D (6 bases). The CDR3 length is 11 residues. Germline CDR1 reads MRHNA; CDR2 reads SNTAGT. Trimming removed 10 bases at V and 7 bases at J, with 13 bases between. The DNA of the CDR3 is TGTGCCACCGAGGGAGGAGGGACCCAGTACTTC. It yields the protein CATEGGGTQYF.

The chain uses TRBV3-1 (or the pseudogene TRBV3-2) and TRBJ2-5, with TRBD2 matching over 9 bases. The CDR3 covers 14 residues. CDR1 is LGHDT and CDR2 is YNNKEL in the germline V gene (reference sequence). The V segment lost 3 bases and the J segment 1 base; nucleotides outside the gene matches: 0. This CDR3 reads CASSQRGGQETQYF. The CDR3 nucleotides are TGTGCCAGCAGCCAGCGGGGGGGCCAAGAGACCCAGTACTTC.

The chain combines TRBV4-3 with TRBJ2-1; tentatively, D is TRBD1 (6 bases). This CDR3 comprises 14 residues. Trimming took 0 bases from V and 9 from J, leaving 12 bases between them. Per germline, CDR1 LGHNA and CDR2 YSLEER. The CDR3 DNA follows: TGCGCCAGCAGCCAAGACAATCAGGGGATTGAGCAGTTCTTC. As protein: CASSQDNQGIEQFF.

The chain links TRBV21-1 to TRBJ2-5; the table's D call TRBD2 went unverified against the DNA. TRBV21-1 is a listed pseudogene. The CDR3 is 16 residues long. The CDR3 sequence is CASNGRAGAVQETQYF. CDR3 nucleotides: TGTGCCAGCAACGGGAGGGCAGGGGCCGTTCAAGAGACCCAGTACTTC.

This sequence joins TRBV7-9 and TRBJ1-1, with D perhaps matching TRBD1 (5 bases). Germline V gene lookup returns CDR1 SEHNR and CDR2 FQNEAQ (reference sequence). Between the trimmed V and J ends, which lost 1 base and 0 bases, there was a span of 12 bases. The CDR3 contains 16 residues. CDR3 DNA sequence: TGTGCCAGCAGCTTAGGGGGCCTCGTCATGAACACTGAAGCTTTCTTT. Protein sequence: CASSLGGLVMNTEAFF.

The chain joins TRBV14 to TRBJ2-3; perhaps TRBD1 as D (5 bases). CDR1 and CDR2 (germline): SGHDN, FVKESK. V lost 1 base and J lost 7, with 6 bases in between. The CDR3 loop spans 12 amino acids. Written as DNA, the CDR3 is TGTGCCAGCAGCCAAGGGGGCCATACGCAGTATTTT. Protein product: CASSQGGHTQYF.

This chain joins TRBV7-2 and TRBJ2-3; 8 bases line up with TRBD2. CDR3 size: 16 residues. Germline-derived CDR1 and CDR2 are SGHTA and FQGNSA. The trim removed 3 bases at V and 5 bases at J, leaving 10 bases unmatched. Here the CDR3 DNA reads TGTGCCAGCAGCTTCAGAGCGGGAGAGGCCAGAGATACGCAGTATTTT. This encodes CASSFRAGEARDTQYF.

The sample holds a few counts of this clone. The V gene is TRBV10-3, the J gene TRBJ2-2; 8 bases agree with TRBD1. This CDR3 region has 15 residues. Losses at the gene ends were 2 bases for V and 7 bases for J; bases not matched to a gene: 6. Germline-derived CDR1 and CDR2 are ENHRY and SYGVKD. This chain's CDR3 is CAISEAGTGIGELFF. CDR3 sequence (DNA): TGTGCCATCAGTGAGGCGGGGACAGGTATCGGGGAGCTGTTTTTT.

V usage is TRBV4-2 and J usage is TRBJ2-7, with TRBD2 as a possible D gene (6 bases). The CDR3 consists of 15 residues. Per the germline V gene, CDR1 is LGHNA and CDR2 is YNFKEQ. Trimming removed 4 bases at V and 0 bases at J, with 13 bases between. The DNA of the CDR3 is TGTGCCAGCAGCCGTGCCGGGAGTAACTCCTACGAGCAGTACTTC. Translating it yields CASSRAGSNSYEQYF.

The rearrangement uses TRBV18 and TRBJ2-5, with 10 positions matching TRBD1. There are 13 residues in the CDR3. V was pared by 4 bases and J by 5 bases, with 1 base of the junction left unmatched. Germline loops: CDR1 KGHSH, CDR2 LQKENI. The CDR3 region has the DNA TGTGCCAGCTCACTGACAGGGGGCGAGACCCAGTACTTC. Its translation: CASSLTGGETQYF. Variable domain in full (rest from reference TRBV18 and TRBJ2-5): NAGVMQNPRHLVRRRGQEARLRCSPMKGHSHVYWYRQLPEEGLKFMVYLQKENIIDESGMPKERFSAEFPKEGPSILRIQQVVRGDSAAYFCASSLTGGETQYFGPGTRLLVL.

The gene calls are TRBV19 and TRBJ1-1; D not certain. Germline CDR1 and CDR2: LNHDA and SQIVND (reference sequence). V was clipped by 1 base and J by 1 base, with 7 bases between them. This CDR3 has 14 amino acids. The CDR3 sequence is CASSIGQANTEAFF. Written as DNA, the CDR3 is TGTGCCAGTAGTATAGGGCAGGCGAACACTGAAGCTTTCTTT.

This clone was counted between two and nine times. The chain uses TRBV5-1 and TRBJ1-4, with D unclear. The V end was cut by 4 bases, the J end by 8 bases, with 27 bases between. The CDR3 has 18 residues. From germline, CDR1 is SGHRS and CDR2 YFSETQ. CDR3 sequence (DNA): TGCGCCAGCAGCGGAACCATCCGTGGGGATACAAGAGGGGAAAAACTGTTTTTT. Encoded protein: CASSGTIRGDTRGEKLFF. The whole variable domain, filled in from reference TRBV5-1 and TRBJ1-4, reads KAGVTQTPRYLIKTRGQQVTLSCSPISGHRSVSWYQQTPGQGLQFLFEYFSETQRNKGNFPGRFSGRQFSNSRSEMNVSTLELGDSALYLCASSGTIRGDTRGEKLFFGSGTQLSVL.

In this sample, this clone turned up a few times. CDR3 protein: CASGLAGRYTDTQYF. The CDR3 DNA reads as TGTGCCAGCGGTCTCGCCGGACGATACACAGATACGCAGTATTTT. V is TRBV2 and J is TRBJ2-3; D is ambiguous. V dropped 8 bases and J dropped 2 bases, with 17 bases sitting between them. CDR1 SNHLY and CDR2 FYNNEI come from the germline V gene. This CDR3 is built from 15 residues.

This clone showed up just a few times. The gene calls are TRBV19 and TRBJ1-5; D gene uncertain. The CDR3 sequence is 14 residues long. V gave up 0 bases and J gave up 6 bases, with 9 bases separating them. Germline-derived CDR1 and CDR2 are LNHDA and SQIVND (reference sequence). The CDR3 bases are TGTGCCAGTAGTATAGAGCGGGCGGGTCAGCCCCAGCATTTT. Its protein is CASSIERAGQPQHF.

This clone has a handful of counts. Here the CDR3 reads CASSPPHLNTEAFF. The CDR3, as DNA: TGTGCCAGCTCACCACCCCATCTGAACACTGAAGCTTTCTTT. The chain combines TRBV18 with TRBJ1-1; D is ambiguous. CDR3 length equals 14 residues. Trimming cost V 0 bases and J 0 bases, with 5 bases left between them. Germline values: CDR1 KGHSH, CDR2 LQKENI.

The chain uses TRBV7-9 and TRBJ2-5, with TRBD2 identical over 9 bases. Germline-derived CDR1 and CDR2 are SEHNR and FQNEAQ (reference sequence). The V segment lost 1 base and the J segment 5 bases; nucleotides outside the gene matches: 5. This CDR3 spans 15 amino acids. The CDR3 nucleotides read TGTGCCAGCAGCTTAGGGCTAGCGGGATATGAGACCCAGTACTTC. Protein: CASSLGLAGYETQYF.